The 22 T cell receptor beta chains presented below share a single source sample, sequenced in a study of T-cell reconstitution after alpha-beta-depleted transplantation in children. Unique molecular identifiers were incorporated during preparation of the TCRbeta library. Via MiXCR, TCRdb re-called the PCR reads, giving one row per CDR3 protein. Of about 640,000 distinct CDR3 sequences listed, 16% are singletons. The sequenced sample was PBMCs from the stem cell graft donor, obtained from the stem cell graft. The receptors derive from a human donor who donated a stem cell graft to a child with acute myeloid leukemia.

In regard to this clonotype: A clone one base away is much larger, so this may be a read error. Given the absence of the conserved phenylalanine or tryptophan at the CDR3 end, a read error is likely. The rearrangement links TRBV29-1 to TRBJ2-5; D perhaps matches TRBD2 (7 bases). The CDR3 runs 15 residues. The V and J ends lost 6 bases and 0 bases respectively, with 17 bases between them. CDR1 SQVTM and CDR2 ANQGSEA come from the germline V gene. The CDR3 coding sequence is TGCAGCGTGTACAGGGATGCGGGGGACCAAGAGACCCAGTACCTC. Its protein is CSVYRDAGDQETQYL.

This clonotype was recorded at least ten times. The V and J genes are TRBV30 and TRBJ1-1; TRBD1 is a possible D gene (6 bases). CDR1 is GTSNPN, CDR2 SVGIG, per germline (reference sequence). V dropped 5 bases and J dropped 0 bases, with 10 bases sitting between them. The CDR3 covers 13 residues. CDR3 sequence reads: CAWAGHLNTEAFF. CDR3 nucleotides: TGTGCCTGGGCGGGACACCTGAACACTGAAGCTTTCTTT.

In this sample, this clonotype turned up many times. The gene calls are TRBV20-1 and TRBJ1-5; D not certain. Germline loops: CDR1 DFQATT, CDR2 SNEGSKA (reference sequence). Trimming removed 3 bases from V and 2 bases from J, with 14 bases in between. CDR3 size: 15 residues. CDR3 coding DNA: TGCAGTGCTAGTTCGGCGATATTAGGCAATCAGCCCCAGCATTTT. This codes for CSASSAILGNQPQHF.

This clonotype was seen repeatedly, ten times or more. This chain links TRBV10-3 with TRBJ1-4; D unclear. Trimming removed 5 bases from V and 8 bases from J, with 18 bases in between. Germline loops: CDR1 ENHRY, CDR2 SYGVKD. The length of the CDR3 is 15 residues. CDR3 in DNA: TGTGCCATCAGTCCGGAGGAAGGGATTGAGGAAAAACTGTTTTTT. Translating it yields CAISPEEGIEEKLFF.

This sequence joins TRBV29-1 and TRBJ2-2; 9 bases fit TRBD1. Germline CDR1 and CDR2: SQVTM and ANQGSEA. CDR3 length: 15 residues. The ends lost 1 base at V and 3 bases at J; junction bases unmatched: 3. CDR3 DNA sequence: TGCAGCGTTGAAGGGACAGGGGATTACACCGGGGAGCTGTTTTTT. Protein: CSVEGTGDYTGELFF.

The chain combines TRBV7-9 with TRBJ1-2; 7 bases are shared with TRBD1. There are 16 residues in the CDR3. Germline V lookup: CDR1 SEHNR, CDR2 FQNEAQ (reference sequence). Trimming cost V 5 bases and J 4 bases; bases outside gene matches: 13. CDR3 nucleotides: TGTGCCAGCAGCCCGAATTACCGCCGGGACAGCTATGGCTACACCTTC. This gives the protein CASSPNYRRDSYGYTF.

V is TRBV5-4 and J is TRBJ2-7; 8 positions match TRBD2. CDR3 length: 14 residues. Trimming took 3 bases from V and 3 from J; bases not matched to a gene: 5. CDR1 and CDR2 from the germline V gene are SGHNT and YYREEE (reference sequence). The chain's CDR3 is CASSSRGGSYEQYV. The CDR3 bases are TGTGCCAGCAGCTCCCGGGGGGGCAGCTACGAGCAGTACGTC.

Ten or more counts support this clonotype. V gene TRBV12-3 or TRBV12-4 combines with J gene TRBJ1-5; D might be TRBD1 (5 bases). The CDR3 extends over 16 amino acids. V lost 5 bases to trimming and J lost 0 bases, with 14 bases between them. This CDR3 reads CASSPDRPYSNQPQHF. The DNA for the CDR3 is TGTGCCAGCAGTCCCGACAGACCCTATAGCAATCAGCCCCAGCATTTT.

This clonotype was counted between two and nine times. The genes are TRBV12-3 or TRBV12-4 and TRBJ2-1, with 10 bases fitting TRBD2. Trimming removed 1 base from V and 5 bases from J; junction bases left unmatched: 2. The CDR3 runs 15 residues. The CDR3 protein is CASSLGGLANNEQFF. CDR3 in DNA: TGTGCCAGCAGTTTAGGGGGACTAGCGAACAATGAGCAGTTCTTC.

The chain recombines TRBV5-8 with TRBJ1-1, with a weak D call TRBD1 (6 bases). Germline CDR1 is SGHTS and CDR2 is YDEGEE. This CDR3 is built from 16 residues. With 1 base removed from V and 6 bases from J, the gap between germline ends came to 19 bases. The CDR3: CASSLTYRAMSPEAFF. The CDR3 DNA is TGTGCCAGCAGCTTGACCTACAGGGCCATGAGCCCTGAAGCTTTCTTT.

The gene calls are TRBV7-8 and TRBJ2-7; perhaps TRBD2 as D (6 bases). Germline V gene data show CDR1 as SGHVS and CDR2 as FQNEAQ. V lost 0 bases to trimming and J lost 5 bases, with 14 bases between them. This CDR3 has 15 amino acids. The CDR3 nucleotides are TGTGCCAGCAGCTTAGCGGGCCGGGAGTTCGACGAGCAGTACTTC. It encodes CASSLAGREFDEQYF.

Points on this clonotype: The junction does not match germline at one end; this may be a read error. The V call is TRBV10-3, the J call TRBJ2-1; perhaps TRBD2 as D (5 bases). The CDR3 runs to 13 residues. Germline-derived CDR1 and CDR2 are ENHRY and SYGVKD. CDR3 nucleotide sequence: TGTGCCATCCGATGGACCGAGGGCAATGTGCAGTTCTTC. Amino acid sequence: CAIRWTEGNVQFF.

J is TRBJ2-2 and V is TRBV11-2, with a weak D call TRBD1 (5 bases). From germline, CDR1 is SGHAT and CDR2 FQNNGV. With 1 base removed from V and 5 bases from J, the gap between germline ends came to 11 bases. This CDR3 is built from 15 residues. The CDR3 sequence: CASSLARVFTGELFF. The CDR3 DNA reads as TGTGCCAGCAGCTTAGCCAGGGTCTTTACCGGGGAGCTGTTTTTT.

The chain is built from TRBV12-3 or TRBV12-4 and TRBJ2-7; 7 bases are shared with TRBD1. The CDR3 covers 13 residues. Germline trimming cut 4 bases from V and 6 bases from J; bases unmatched to any gene: 6. CDR3 nucleotides: TGTGCCAGCAGTTGGTTCAGGGGGAGCGAGCAGTACTTC. Its protein is CASSWFRGSEQYF.

The chain carries TRBV7-9 and TRBJ2-1, with TRBD2 matching 10 bases. There are 16 residues in the CDR3. V shed 4 bases, J shed 3 bases, and the junction held 6 bases outside the gene matches. Germline values: CDR1 SEHNR, CDR2 FQNEAQ (reference sequence). The CDR3 coding sequence is TGTGCCAGCAGCTCCCCAGCGGGGGGGAGCTACAATGAGCAGTTCTTC. It specifies CASSSPAGGSYNEQFF.

This clonotype has a count of ten or more. The chain combines TRBV7-2 with TRBJ1-2, with 7 nucleotides matching TRBD1. Trimming took 8 bases from V and 5 from J; bases not matched to a gene: 8. Germline lookup yields CDR1 SGHTA and CDR2 FQGNSA. This CDR3 region has 13 residues. This CDR3 reads CASGVQGSYGYTF. Here the CDR3 DNA reads TGTGCCAGCGGTGTACAGGGGAGTTATGGCTACACCTTC.

The table lists this clonotype with many counts. The genes are TRBV28 and TRBJ2-7; 7 bases align to TRBD2. The V segment lost 5 bases and the J segment 2 bases; nucleotides outside the gene matches: 3. CDR1 and CDR2 (germline): MDHEN, SYDVKM. There are 13 residues in the CDR3. Written as DNA, the CDR3 is TGTGCCAGCAGTCCGAGCGGGACCTACGAGCAGTACGTC. It specifies CASSPSGTYEQYV.

This clonotype was picked up many times. This chain uses TRBV12-3 or TRBV12-4 with TRBJ1-1; D unresolved. V lost 9 bases and J lost 3, with 14 bases in between. The CDR3 runs to 13 residues. The CDR3 DNA reads TGTGCCAGTTCTTTGGTAGGCGACACTGAAGCTTTCTTT. This sequence encodes CASSLVGDTEAFF.

This clonotype was seen ten or more times. The rearrangement joins TRBV4-1 to TRBJ2-7; 8 bases map to TRBD1. The V gene end was trimmed by 4 bases and the J gene end by 4 bases; junction bases not matched to a gene: 9. Germline CDR1 reads MGHRA; CDR2 reads YSYEKL. The CDR3 runs 15 residues. In DNA form, the CDR3 reads TGCGCCAGCAGCCTTAGAACCGGGACAGGTTACGAGCAGTACTTC. Protein: CASSLRTGTGYEQYF.

The sample holds many counts of this clonotype. V and J are TRBV7-2 and TRBJ2-5; TRBD2 agrees at 11 bases. V was clipped by 3 bases and J by 5 bases; unmatched bases: 2. This CDR3 has 14 residues. Per the germline V gene, CDR1 is SGHTA and CDR2 is FQGNSA. CDR3 DNA sequence: TGTGCCAGCAGCTTTTCTAGCGGGGGGGAGACCCAGTACTTC. This gives the protein CASSFSSGGETQYF.

This clonotype came up many times. The chain joins TRBV20-1 to TRBJ2-3, with 7 bases lining up with TRBD1. Germline V gene sequence: CDR1 DFQATT, CDR2 SNEGSKA (reference sequence). V lost 5 bases to trimming and J lost 5 bases; unmatched junction nucleotides: 16. CDR3 length: 16 residues. CDR3 nucleotide sequence: TGCAGTGCTCTTAGGGCCGGGACAGTGACCAGAGATACGCAGTATTTT. This gives the protein CSALRAGTVTRDTQYF.

The table lists this clonotype with many counts. The chain recombines TRBV5-6 with TRBJ2-4; D not certain. The CDR3 has 14 residues. Trimming pared 2 bases from V and 8 bases from J, leaving 14 bases between. CDR1 is SGHDT, CDR2 YYEEEE, per germline. The CDR3 reads CASSFGPTTDIQYF. CDR3 bases: TGTGCCAGCAGCTTCGGACCGACAACAGACATTCAGTACTTC. The full variable domain, with the rest looked up from reference TRBV5-6 and TRBJ2-4, is DAGVTQSPTHLIKTRGQQVTLRCSPKSGHDTVSWYQQALGQGPQFIFQYYEEEERQRGNFPDRFSGHQFPNYSSELNVNALLLGDSALYLCASSFGPTTDIQYFGAGTRLSVL.